One TCR beta chain is described in this entry. This clone was counted a single time. It lacks a known antigen. No qualities accompany the bases; no much larger clone lies one base away. The data belong to a study of tissue T cells after allogeneic stem cell transplantation (dated by TCRdb to between 2021 and 2023). Background for the entire study: Every GVHD patient got a graft from a donor, with several grafts unmodified and three CD34-selected to deplete T cells. The study profiled TCR beta repertoires in many tissues obtained from research autopsies of patients with and without GVHD, and also in mouse models of GVHD. When multiple samples of a tissue were available, H&E sections were reviewed by a pathologist, and samples with histologically apparent lymphocytes were prioritized for sequencing. The human arm was conducted as a prospective observational study, and neither blinding nor randomization was performed. The full study reports these points: Within patients, how anatomically similar the tissues were was a key factor in shaping TCR repertoire composition, regardless of disease or transplant status. Sampling depth was acknowledged as a limitation, and the patient cohort was both small and clinically heterogeneous. The study did not establish which tissue TCRs were alloreactive or antigen-specific, and some clones may have been host cells that persisted. Blood and spleen T cells captured only a limited portion of the TCR repertoire detected in tissues, in both patients and mice. Not many T cell clones showed up in more than one patient, yet clustering based on motifs uncovered repertoire signatures that were shared across patients in a tissue-specific way.

The protocol used for the library was the immunoSEQ multiplex PCR assay. Adaptive Biotechnologies performed the TCRbeta CDR3 sequencing at survey depth and reported CDR3 sequences, V/J genes, productive frequency and template counts. Amplification of TCR beta CDR3 regions started from genomic DNA instead of RNA. As for the original processing: Jensen-Shannon divergence served to quantify pairwise repertoire overlap between tissues, with 0 meaning identical and 1 meaning complete divergence. Based on pairwise JSD values, tissues were grouped by single-linkage agglomerative hierarchical clustering, and the results were shown as dendrograms. GLIPH2 was applied to all patient samples using simulation_depth 1000, kmer_min_depth 3, and cdr3_length_cutoff 8, and only groups with more than two unique CDR3s were retained. A standardized tissue-overlap score was generated by extrapolating Jaccard GLIPH-group overlap across patients to a standard repertoire size of 1000 clones. Linear mixed-effect models, with tissue included as a fixed effect and individual included as a random effect, were used to assess associations of diversity with clinical or experimental variables. TCRdb obtained this table from immuneACCESS and retained in-frame rearrangements with V and J assigned. These tables miss some clones; where compared with another copy, unresolved V genes account for less than half of the shortfall, and the remainder is unexplained. That table supplies the V and J calls and clone size; D and trimming were determined from the DNA. The sample table records roughly 990 clones; around 90% of these occur just once. Clones ranked in the top ten supply approximately 4.3% of the sample.

Between the V and J ends, shortened by 5 bases and 0 bases respectively, the junction contains 16 bases. Taken from cysteine to phenylalanine, the CDR3 has 16 residues. The entry retains the CDR3 DNA only, 48 bases that are in frame from base 1. In the germline V gene (reference sequence), CDR1 corresponds to SEHNR and CDR2 to FQNEAQ. The time point label, as the study defines it: human tissue collected at research (rapid) autopsy. Over an approximately three-year period, fewer than 10 adult allo-HCT recipients with steroid-refractory GVHD were prospectively enrolled in a research-autopsy study. All GVHD patients had gastrointestinal GVHD and received several lines of GVHD-directed therapy; about five also had skin involvement. Autopsy tissues included GI sites from esophagus to rectum, liver, skin and lymphoid organs including spleen, after a median post-mortem interval of around 9.8 hours. Each autopsy specimen was cut in two, with one portion flash-frozen in liquid nitrogen and the remainder formalin-fixed, and the outer muscle layers of GI specimens were removed. To extract genomic DNA from frozen tissues, either the Mag-Bind Blood & Tissue DNA HDQ 96 Kit on a Chemagic 360 or the DNeasy Blood & Tissue Kit was used. Because of concern about red blood cell contamination, extracted DNA underwent additional purification with the Genomic DNA Clean & Concentrator-25 kit.

This material consisted of spleen tissue, taken at autopsy. This receptor was taken from a male patient older than 55 with steroid-refractory graft-versus-host disease after an allogeneic stem cell transplant. In patients who had a transplant, some T cells may come from the graft donor. The rearranged segments are TRBV7-9 and TRBJ2-5; the D segment cannot be called with confidence. The nucleotides are TGTGCCAGCAGCACCCTGGACGAGCAGTACCAAGAGACCCAGTACTTC. Translated, it reads CASSTLDEQYQETQYF.